These 15 T cell receptor beta chains originate from one sample sequenced in a study of T cell repertoires in cytomegalovirus infection. No antigen has been assigned to these receptors. Each CDR3 protein gets one entry after TCRdb re-called the reads with MiXCR. The sample lists tens of thousands of distinct CDR3 sequences; roughly 28% were seen once. Specimen: CD8+ T cells from cultured PBMCs, collected from culture after CMV antigen stimulation. All receptors derive from a human donor in good health (CMV status not recorded). Some clones in this sample may be carry-over from other donors' samples.

The table lists this clonotype with many counts. The gene calls are TRBV20-1 and TRBJ2-3; D unclear. The CDR3 sequence is 15 residues long. V was clipped by 6 bases and J by 4 bases, with 20 bases between them. Germline CDR1 and CDR2: DFQATT and SNEGSKA (reference sequence). The CDR3 spells CSAIPFGGPSDTQYF. In nucleotides, the CDR3 is TGCAGTGCGATCCCGTTCGGCGGCCCCTCAGATACGCAGTATTTT.

The rearrangement uses TRBV11-2 and TRBJ2-7; 12 bases agree with TRBD1. The J segment lost 4 bases and the V segment lost 3 bases, leaving 1 base of the junction unmatched. CDR1 and CDR2 from the germline V gene are SGHAT and FQNNGV. The CDR3 totals 14 residues. The CDR3 loop is CASSLGQGAYEQYF. CDR3 bases: TGTGCCAGCAGCTTGGGACAGGGGGCATACGAGCAGTACTTC.

This clonotype was counted at least ten times. The chain is built from TRBV7-8 and TRBJ2-1; D assignment may be TRBD1 or TRBD2 (8 bases each). This CDR3 region has 19 residues. Germline CDR1 SGHVS, CDR2 FQNEAQ. Trimming took off 1 base at V and 6 bases at J, with 25 bases between the two ends. The CDR3 region is CASSLGVTGERELGNEQFF. CDR3 bases: TGTGCCAGCAGCTTAGGTGTGACAGGGGAGCGGGAGCTCGGCAATGAGCAGTTCTTC.

This chain joins TRBV7-9 and TRBJ2-7, with D unclear. The ends were cut back, 1 base at V and 0 bases at J, with 10 bases in the middle. The CDR3 contains 15 residues. Germline V gene data show CDR1 as SEHNR and CDR2 as FQNEAQ (reference sequence). The CDR3 region has the DNA TGTGCCAGCAGCTTAGAGGGTTCACTCTCCTACGAGCAGTACTTC. Protein: CASSLEGSLSYEQYF. Looking up the rest from reference TRBV7-9 and TRBJ2-7 gives the full variable domain: DTGVSQNPRHKITKRGQNVTFRCDPISEHNRLYWYRQTLGQGPEFLTYFQNEAQLEKSRLLSDRFSAERPKGSFSTLEIQRTEQGDSAMYLCASSLEGSLSYEQYFGPGTRLTVT.

This clonotype has only a few counts. CDR3 DNA: TGCAGCGTTGACTTTGCTAGCGGTTACGAGCAGTACTTC. It is translated as CSVDFASGYEQYF. V gene TRBV29-1 combines with J gene TRBJ2-7; TRBD2 matches 7 bases. The CDR3 length is 13 residues. CDR1 and CDR2 (germline): SQVTM, ANQGSEA. V lost 3 bases, J lost 4 bases, and 6 bases stayed unmatched.

The chain uses TRBV2 and TRBJ1-4; possible D gene TRBD1, 5 bases. The CDR3 runs 13 residues. CDR1 SNHLY and CDR2 FYNNEI come from the germline V gene. Trimming removed 2 bases from V and 6 bases from J, with 7 bases in between. The CDR3 region is CASSERQYEKLFF. The CDR3 DNA sequence: TGTGCCAGCAGTGAACGACAGTATGAAAAACTGTTTTTT.

This clonotype has more than one count but fewer than ten. The genes are TRBV6-5 and TRBJ2-1; TRBD1 agrees at 8 bases. This CDR3 spans 11 amino acids. The V and J ends lost 9 bases and 10 bases, in that order; junction bases with no gene match: 5. Germline V gives CDR1 MNHEY, CDR2 SVGAGI. The CDR3 loop reads CASQQGDEQFF. CDR3 sequence (DNA): TGTGCCAGTCAACAGGGGGACGAGCAGTTCTTC.

The V call is TRBV9, the J call TRBJ2-1; TRBD2 matches at 11 bases. Germline V gene sequence: CDR1 SGDLS, CDR2 YYNGEE. Trimming at V came to 3 bases and at J to 3 bases, leaving 5 bases not matched to a gene. The CDR3 covers 16 residues. CDR3 bases: TGTGCCAGCAGCGATTCTCTAGCGGGGGGCTACAATGAGCAGTTCTTC. This codes for CASSDSLAGGYNEQFF.

The gene calls are TRBV6-6 and TRBJ1-2; D not resolved. Germline-derived CDR1 and CDR2 are MNHNY and SVGAGI (reference sequence). The CDR3 spans 15 residues. V lost 6 bases to trimming and J lost 1 base, with 15 bases between them. CDR3 nucleotide sequence: TGTGCCAGCAGAGGCTCGGCAGATTTTAACTATGGCTACACCTTC. Amino acids: CASRGSADFNYGYTF.

The rearrangement links TRBV30 to TRBJ2-7; TRBD1 matches at 9 bases. The CDR3 runs to 14 residues. The V segment lost 0 bases and the J segment 6 bases; nucleotides outside the gene matches: 6. Germline CDR1 is GTSNPN and CDR2 is SVGIG (reference sequence). CDR3 in amino acids: CAWSVGTGISEQYF. The CDR3 DNA reads TGTGCCTGGAGTGTAGGGACAGGGATATCCGAGCAGTACTTC.

V and J are TRBV12-3 or TRBV12-4 and TRBJ1-6, with 7 positions matching TRBD1. The ends lost 3 bases at V and 14 bases at J; junction bases unmatched: 10. This CDR3 is 14 amino acids long. The CDR3 coding sequence is TGTGCCAGCAGTTTGGACAGGCCTTTGTTATCCCTCCACTTT. Its translation: CASSLDRPLLSLHF.

V and J are TRBV19 and TRBJ2-2; 8 positions match TRBD1. Germline loops: CDR1 LNHDA, CDR2 SQIVND (reference sequence). V dropped 5 bases and J dropped 5; count of bases not matched to a gene: 7. The CDR3 totals 15 residues. CDR3 coding DNA: TGTGCCAGTAGTGCCGACAGGGGTTTGACCGGGGAGCTGTTTTTT. Translation gives CASSADRGLTGELFF.

The rearrangement links TRBV11-2 to TRBJ2-3; 12 nucleotides match TRBD2. CDR1 is SGHAT and CDR2 is FQNNGV in the germline V gene. V lost 3 bases, J lost 2 bases, and 6 bases stayed unmatched. There are 17 residues in the CDR3. The CDR3 DNA reads TGTGCCAGCAGCTTTTCTAGCGGGAGGGAGATCACAGATACGCAGTATTTT. Its translation is CASSFSSGREITDTQYF.

The gene calls are TRBV9 and TRBJ1-5; no firm D call. CDR3 length: 13 residues. Trimming cost V 4 bases and J 2 bases, with 7 bases left between them. Germline V gene lookup returns CDR1 SGDLS and CDR2 YYNGEE. The CDR3 DNA reads TGTGCCAGCAGCTCGGATGGCAATCAGCCCCAGCATTTT. Protein: CASSSDGNQPQHF.

The rearrangement joins TRBV24-1 to TRBJ2-1; 10 bases agree with TRBD2. Germline CDR1 is KGHDR and CDR2 is SFDVKD. This CDR3 region has 20 residues. The trim removed 3 bases at V and 0 bases at J, leaving 13 bases unmatched. CDR3 nucleotides: TGTGCCACCAGTGATAATATAGCGGGGGGCCGTTCGAGCTCCTACAATGAGCAGTTCTTC. The encoded protein is CATSDNIAGGRSSSYNEQFF.